This T cell receptor (beta chain) stems from a study of PD-L1 blockade in urothelial cancer. Study-wide background: Blood was subjected to analysis at 3 weeks (second dose) and 6 weeks following treatment start.

V lost 4 bases, J lost 2 bases, and 7 bases stayed unmatched. The germline V gene has CDR1 SGDLS and CDR2 YYNGEE. The CDR3 loop spans 16 amino acids. Sequencing used immunoSEQ multiplex PCR; TCRdb keeps in-frame clones, though not all of them. The data hold 30,000 to 40,000 clones, with around 83% observed a single time. This specimen was PBMCs, taken around atezolizumab (anti-PD-L1) treatment. The V call is TRBV9, the J call TRBJ2-3; the match to TRBD1 covers 10 bases. The sequence came from a man between 60 and 75 years old with urothelial cancer. DNA for the CDR3: TGTGCCAGCAGCCAAGACAGGGGGCGTTACACAGATACGCAGTATTTT. Translated: CASSQDRGRYTDTQYF.